The text below deals with one TCR beta chain. The data stem from a study of T cell clones after liver transplantation. Study information: In this trial, immunosuppression withdrawal was attempted within 2 years of liver transplant. Until 12-24 months post-transplant, subjects got standard immunosuppression and no induction. Samples came pre-transplant, pre-randomization before withdrawal, and post-randomization after withdrawal ended. A pre-transplant mixed lymphocyte reaction with TCRbeta sequencing defined graft-donor-reactive clones followed in post-transplant blood.

Produced via immunoSEQ multiplex PCR; TCRdb's table is partial and in-frame only. There are roughly 62,000 clones in the sample; approximately 70% occur only once, and approximately 2.8% lies in the top ten. Germline CDR1 and CDR2: SNHLY and FYNNEI. V was trimmed by 7 bases and J by 5 bases, leaving 17 bases between them. The CDR3 contains 15 residues. The V call is TRBV2, the J call TRBJ1-4; the D gene is possibly TRBD1 (5 bases). The source was CD4+ T cells from blood, collected at the roughly 16-month timepoint. This sequence was found in a human patient who received a liver transplant. Some T cells may be graft donor cells. This CDR3 is CASIRGGALNEKLFF. The CDR3 nucleotides are TGTGCCAGCATCCGGGGAGGGGCCCTCAATGAAAAACTGTTTTTT.